Listed here are 31 T cell receptor beta chains from one sample, sequenced in a study of OX40 agonist ivuxolimab in advanced cancers. Data came from immunoSEQ multiplex PCR; TCRdb stores just in-frame clones and leaves some out. The sample consists of about 130,000 clones, around 93% of them appearing once. The sample in question was CD4+ or CD8+ T cells sorted from blood, obtained in a trial of the OX40 agonist ivuxolimab. These receptors were collected from an adult with an advanced solid tumor such as melanoma, head and neck, liver or kidney cancer.

The rearrangement joins TRBV7-2 to TRBJ2-7; no clear D. The CDR3 is made up of 13 amino acids. Germline V gene sequence: CDR1 SGHTA, CDR2 FQGNSA. V lost 4 bases to trimming and J lost 5 bases, with 12 bases between them. CDR3 DNA sequence: TGTGCCAGCAGCTCGGTTGGGATCGACGAGCAGTACTTC. It yields the protein CASSSVGIDEQYF.

The chain combines TRBV7-8 with TRBJ1-1, with D hard to call. V was shortened by 0 bases and J by 1 base, with 3 bases between the two germline ends. The CDR3 sequence is 13 residues long. Germline CDR1 reads SGHVS; CDR2 reads FQNEAQ. The CDR3 is CASSLAENTEAFF. DNA of the CDR3: TGTGCCAGCAGCTTAGCGGAGAACACTGAAGCTTTCTTT.

The rearrangement links TRBV28 to TRBJ2-7; D is undetermined. Germline values: CDR1 MDHEN, CDR2 SYDVKM. Trimming cost V 6 bases and J 1 base, with 10 bases left between them. The CDR3 consists of 13 residues. The CDR3: CASRPGWSYEQYF. CDR3 coding DNA: TGTGCCAGCAGACCCGGGTGGTCCTACGAGCAGTACTTC.

The chain links TRBV5-6 to TRBJ2-5; the D call may be TRBD1 or TRBD2 (5 bases each). The V end lost 3 bases, the J end lost 11 bases, and 20 bases lay between the germline ends. This CDR3 comprises 14 residues. Germline loops: CDR1 SGHDT, CDR2 YYEEEE. CDR3 bases: TGTGCCAGCAGCTGGGCCGGGACCTCAAGCGTGCAGTACTTC. This encodes CASSWAGTSSVQYF.

The V gene is TRBV11-2, the J gene TRBJ1-2; D remains unclear. Germline V gene sequence: CDR1 SGHAT, CDR2 FQNNGV. Trimming cost V 3 bases and J 2 bases, with 10 bases left between them. The CDR3 has 14 residues. CDR3 in amino acids: CASSFSDGNYGYTF. The CDR3 DNA is TGTGCCAGCAGCTTCTCCGACGGAAACTATGGCTACACCTTC.

The chain combines TRBV10-1 with TRBJ1-4, with a possible D match to TRBD1 (5 bases). Germline V CDR1 and CDR2: WNHNN, SYGVQD (reference sequence). Trimming cost V 2 bases and J 5 bases, with 27 bases left between them. The CDR3 covers 20 residues. The CDR3 coding sequence is TGCGCCAGCAGTGAGAGTATGCGACAGATACTATTACCGCCAAATGAAAAACTGTTTTTT. Protein sequence: CASSESMRQILLPPNEKLFF.

V and J are TRBV7-9 and TRBJ1-4, with a possible D match to TRBD1 (6 bases). The germline V gene has CDR1 SEHNR and CDR2 FQNEAQ (reference sequence). Trimming left V 3 bases short and J 8 bases short, with 13 bases between. The CDR3 runs to 14 residues. The CDR3 loop reads CASSLATGIEKLFF. The CDR3 DNA follows: TGTGCCAGCAGCTTGGCAACAGGGATAGAAAAACTGTTTTTT.

This chain's CDR3 is CASSLWREYNEQFF. Here the CDR3 DNA reads TGCGCCAGCAGCTTATGGAGGGAATACAATGAGCAGTTCTTC. The V and J genes are TRBV5-1 and TRBJ2-1, with D tentatively TRBD2 (6 bases). This CDR3 has 14 residues. The V end lost 2 bases, the J end lost 4 bases, and 10 bases lay between the germline ends. In germline, CDR1 is SGHRS, CDR2 YFSETQ.

V usage is TRBV9 and J usage is TRBJ2-1, with TRBD2 matching 8 bases. The CDR3 sequence is 17 residues long. Unmatched junction bases numbered 11, after V lost 4 bases and J lost 2 bases. Germline lookup yields CDR1 SGDLS and CDR2 YYNGEE. CDR3 DNA: TGTGCCAGCAGCCTTATTACTAGCGGATACACCTACAATGAGCAGTTCTTC. Translated: CASSLITSGYTYNEQFF.

The chain links TRBV23-1 to TRBJ2-5; 9 bases match TRBD1. TRBV23-1 is sorted into the ORF group, with uncertain function. The CDR3 contains 15 residues. Unmatched junction bases numbered 3, after V lost 4 bases and J lost 0 bases. The CDR3: CASSRTGDNQETQYF. The CDR3 DNA is TGCGCCAGCAGTCGGACAGGGGACAACCAAGAGACCCAGTACTTC.

The chain combines TRBV7-3 with TRBJ2-2; the D is unclear. CDR1 and CDR2 (germline): SGHTA, FQGTGA. V gave up 2 bases and J gave up 2 bases, with 9 bases separating them. The CDR3 covers 15 residues. Here the CDR3 reads CASSLLASNTGELFF. The CDR3 region has the DNA TGTGCCAGCAGCTTATTGGCCAGCAACACCGGGGAGCTGTTTTTT. The whole variable domain, filled in from reference TRBV7-3 and TRBJ2-2, reads GAGVSQTPSNKVTEKGKYVELRCDPISGHTALYWYRQSLGQGPEFLIYFQGTGAADDSGLPNDRFFAVRPEGSVSTLKIQRTERGDSAVYLCASSLLASNTGELFFGEGSRLTVL.

V usage is TRBV7-2 and J usage is TRBJ2-5; 11 positions match TRBD1. The CDR3 spans 13 residues. V lost 5 bases, J lost 5 bases, and 1 base stayed unmatched. Looked up from germline, CDR1 is SGHTA and CDR2 is FQGNSA. The CDR3 protein is CASSRDRGETQYF. The CDR3, as DNA: TGTGCCAGCAGCCGGGACAGGGGGGAGACCCAGTACTTC.

The chain recombines TRBV6-5 with TRBJ2-3; D is possibly TRBD1 (5 bases). CDR1 and CDR2 (germline): MNHEY, SVGAGI. Trimming cost V 2 bases and J 3 bases, with 6 bases left between them. This CDR3 has 13 residues. The CDR3 nucleotides are TGTGCCAGCAGTTACCAGGGAACAGATACGCAGTATTTT. This gives the protein CASSYQGTDTQYF.

V is TRBV27 and J is TRBJ1-2; no clear D. Looked up from germline, CDR1 is MNHEY and CDR2 is SMNVEV (reference sequence). The CDR3 extends over 11 amino acids. V was trimmed by 10 bases and J by 8 bases, leaving 14 bases between them. DNA for the CDR3: TGTGCCACCAATTCCCGGGAAGGCTACACCTTC. This encodes CATNSREGYTF.

The chain links TRBV28 to TRBJ2-1; D possibly uses TRBD1 or TRBD2 (5 bases each). CDR1 is MDHEN, CDR2 SYDVKM, per germline. V lost 6 bases, J lost 9 bases, and 18 bases lay in between. This CDR3 is built from 14 residues. The DNA of the CDR3 is TGTGCCAGCAGAGAGGGACCTAAGAGGGGTGAGCAGTTCTTC. It codes for CASREGPKRGEQFF. Full variable domain (missing parts from reference TRBV28 and TRBJ2-1): DVKVTQSSRYLVKRTGEKVFLECVQDMDHENMFWYRQDPGLGLRLIYFSYDVKMKEKGDIPEGYSVSREKKERFSLILESASTNQTSMYLCASREGPKRGEQFFGPGTRLTVL.

The chain couples TRBV11-2 to TRBJ1-1; 7 bases match TRBD1. V gave up 1 base and J gave up 6 bases; unmatched junction bases: 11. Per the germline V gene, CDR1 is SGHAT and CDR2 is FQNNGV. This CDR3 is built from 16 residues. Written as DNA, the CDR3 is TGTGCCAGCAGCTTAGTGTCCTCAGGGGGTGGCCCTGAAGCTTTCTTT. The encoded protein is CASSLVSSGGGPEAFF.

The CDR3 is CASSSGTANTEAFF. The DNA of the CDR3 is TGTGCCAGCAGTTCGGGGACAGCGAACACTGAAGCTTTCTTT. This sequence joins TRBV6-1 and TRBJ1-1, with 7 bases aligning to TRBD1. The germline V gene encodes CDR1 MNHNS and CDR2 SASEGT. V gave up 5 bases and J gave up 1 base; unmatched junction bases: 4. This CDR3 region has 14 residues.

The CDR3 DNA reads TGTGCCAGCAGCCAGGGCCTTCCCTCCTACAATGAGCAGTTCTTC. This codes for CASSQGLPSYNEQFF. This chain joins TRBV14 and TRBJ2-1; D gene unclear. Germline values: CDR1 SGHDN, CDR2 FVKESK. The ends were cut back, 3 bases at V and 0 bases at J, with 9 bases in the middle. The CDR3 length is 15 residues.

The chain couples TRBV9 to TRBJ1-6; 8 nucleotides agree with TRBD1. This CDR3 has 16 amino acids. The ends lost 3 bases at V and 7 bases at J; junction bases unmatched: 9. Germline values: CDR1 SGDLS, CDR2 YYNGEE. The CDR3 loop reads CASSATLQGANSPLHF. DNA for the CDR3: TGTGCCAGCAGCGCCACACTCCAGGGGGCGAATTCACCCCTCCACTTT.

The chain is built from TRBV6-4 and TRBJ1-6, with TRBD1 identical over 7 bases. The J segment lost 10 bases and the V segment lost 6 bases, leaving 18 bases of the junction unmatched. The CDR3 is 17 amino acids. In germline, CDR1 is MRHNA, CDR2 SNTAGT. CDR3 in amino acids: CASSPQRVVGGESPLHF. CDR3 sequence (DNA): TGTGCCAGCAGCCCCCAAAGGGTAGTAGGGGGCGAGTCACCCCTCCACTTT.

DNA of the CDR3: TGTGCCAGCAGCTTGCGGGGAAGCACAGATACGCAGTATTTT. Protein product: CASSLRGSTDTQYF. The genes are TRBV5-4 and TRBJ2-3; D perhaps matches TRBD2 (5 bases). Germline V CDR1 and CDR2: SGHNT, YYREEE (reference sequence). V was trimmed by 1 base and J by 0 bases, leaving 6 bases between them. The CDR3 length is 14 residues.

This clone occurred once. This chain links TRBV7-6 with TRBJ1-2, with D unclear. V lost 3 bases to trimming and J lost 8 bases, with 13 bases between them. The germline CDR1 and CDR2 sequences are SGHVS and FNYEAQ. The CDR3 covers 13 residues. The CDR3 nucleotides read TGTGCCAGCAGCTTTCAAGGCCAAGGAGGCTACACCTTC. Protein sequence: CASSFQGQGGYTF.

This clone was counted a single time. The chain is built from TRBV28 and TRBJ2-6, with 9 bases fitting TRBD1. Germline-derived CDR1 and CDR2 are MDHEN and SYDVKM. The CDR3 has 19 residues. The J segment lost 0 bases and the V segment lost 2 bases, leaving 8 bases of the junction unmatched. The CDR3 DNA follows: TGTGCCAGCAGTTTAGGAGAGGGGACAGGGACCTCTGGGGCCAACGTCCTGACTTTC. This gives the protein CASSLGEGTGTSGANVLTF. Variable domain in full (rest from reference TRBV28 and TRBJ2-6): DVKVTQSSRYLVKRTGEKVFLECVQDMDHENMFWYRQDPGLGLRLIYFSYDVKMKEKGDIPEGYSVSREKKERFSLILESASTNQTSMYLCASSLGEGTGTSGANVLTFGAGSRLTVL.

This chain links TRBV5-1 with TRBJ2-7, with D perhaps TRBD1 or TRBD2 (5 bases each). Germline values: CDR1 SGHRS, CDR2 YFSETQ. Trimming pared 0 bases from V and 2 bases from J, leaving 9 bases between. This CDR3 spans 14 amino acids. The CDR3 protein is CASSLVGGPYEQYF. The CDR3 bases are TGCGCCAGCAGCTTGGTTGGGGGTCCCTACGAGCAGTACTTC. Variable domain in full (rest from reference TRBV5-1 and TRBJ2-7): KAGVTQTPRYLIKTRGQQVTLSCSPISGHRSVSWYQQTPGQGLQFLFEYFSETQRNKGNFPGRFSGRQFSNSRSEMNVSTLELGDSALYLCASSLVGGPYEQYFGPGTRLTVT.

V usage is TRBV18 and J usage is TRBJ2-5; D perhaps matches TRBD1 (5 bases). The CDR3 length is 15 residues. The V end was cut by 3 bases, the J end by 4 bases, with 15 bases between. Germline values: CDR1 KGHSH, CDR2 LQKENI. The CDR3 region is CASSPLDKTRETQYF. CDR3 nucleotides: TGTGCCAGCTCACCCCTGGACAAAACGCGAGAGACCCAGTACTTC.

In nucleotides, the CDR3 is TGTGCCAGCTCACCGCTCAGGACCCTACCGAACACTGAAGCTTTCTTT. Protein product: CASSPLRTLPNTEAFF. The V gene is TRBV18, the J gene TRBJ1-1; D gene ambiguous. Per the germline V gene, CDR1 is KGHSH and CDR2 is LQKENI. Trimming took off 3 bases at V and 1 base at J, with 15 bases between the two ends. The CDR3 consists of 16 residues.

This chain joins TRBV7-3 and TRBJ2-7; 8 nucleotides agree with TRBD1. The J segment lost 1 base and the V segment lost 5 bases, leaving 1 base of the junction unmatched. Per the germline V gene, CDR1 is SGHTA and CDR2 is FQGTGA. This CDR3 has 13 residues. The CDR3 reads CASSRDRSYEQYF. The DNA for the CDR3 is TGTGCCAGCAGCCGGGACAGGTCCTACGAGCAGTACTTC.

The V and J genes are TRBV5-6 and TRBJ1-4; 7 nucleotides match TRBD1. Germline loops: CDR1 SGHDT, CDR2 YYEEEE. There are 18 residues in the CDR3. With V trimmed by 4 bases and J by 3 bases, 15 bases remained unmatched. This CDR3 is CASSRPPTGRSSNEKLFF. DNA of the CDR3: TGTGCCAGCAGCCGCCCCCCGACAGGGCGCTCCTCTAATGAAAAACTGTTTTTT.

This rearrangement joins TRBV27 to TRBJ1-5, with D perhaps matching TRBD1 (5 bases). V was trimmed by 4 bases and J by 6 bases, leaving 10 bases between them. Germline loops: CDR1 MNHEY, CDR2 SMNVEV (reference sequence). The CDR3 has 13 residues. The CDR3 spells CASSSIDSQPQHF. In nucleotides, the CDR3 is TGTGCCAGCAGTTCTATCGACAGTCAGCCCCAGCATTTT.

The V gene is TRBV7-2, the J gene TRBJ2-3; TRBD1 matches at 7 bases. The J segment lost 2 bases and the V segment lost 6 bases, leaving 2 bases of the junction unmatched. The length of the CDR3 is 13 residues. CDR1 is SGHTA, CDR2 FQGNSA, per germline. CDR3 sequence (DNA): TGTGCCAGCAGGGGACAGCTCACAGATACGCAGTATTTT. The encoded protein is CASRGQLTDTQYF. Variable domain in full (rest from reference TRBV7-2 and TRBJ2-3): GAGVSQSPSNKVTEKGKDVELRCDPISGHTALYWYRQSLGQGLEFLIYFQGNSAPDKSGLPSDRFSAERTGGSVSTLTIQRTQQEDSAVYLCASRGQLTDTQYFGPGTRLTVL.

This chain connects TRBV7-2 to TRBJ1-2, with 8 bases fitting TRBD1. V shed 3 bases and J 2 bases; nucleotides not matched to a gene: 5. CDR3 length: 15 residues. Looked up from germline, CDR1 is SGHTA and CDR2 is FQGNSA. The chain's CDR3 is CASSLARQGNYGYTF. The DNA of the CDR3 is TGTGCCAGCAGCTTGGCTAGACAGGGGAACTATGGCTACACCTTC. The complete variable domain, with remaining parts taken from reference TRBV7-2 and TRBJ1-2, reads GAGVSQSPSNKVTEKGKDVELRCDPISGHTALYWYRQSLGQGLEFLIYFQGNSAPDKSGLPSDRFSAERTGGSVSTLTIQRTQQEDSAVYLCASSLARQGNYGYTFGSGTRLTVV.